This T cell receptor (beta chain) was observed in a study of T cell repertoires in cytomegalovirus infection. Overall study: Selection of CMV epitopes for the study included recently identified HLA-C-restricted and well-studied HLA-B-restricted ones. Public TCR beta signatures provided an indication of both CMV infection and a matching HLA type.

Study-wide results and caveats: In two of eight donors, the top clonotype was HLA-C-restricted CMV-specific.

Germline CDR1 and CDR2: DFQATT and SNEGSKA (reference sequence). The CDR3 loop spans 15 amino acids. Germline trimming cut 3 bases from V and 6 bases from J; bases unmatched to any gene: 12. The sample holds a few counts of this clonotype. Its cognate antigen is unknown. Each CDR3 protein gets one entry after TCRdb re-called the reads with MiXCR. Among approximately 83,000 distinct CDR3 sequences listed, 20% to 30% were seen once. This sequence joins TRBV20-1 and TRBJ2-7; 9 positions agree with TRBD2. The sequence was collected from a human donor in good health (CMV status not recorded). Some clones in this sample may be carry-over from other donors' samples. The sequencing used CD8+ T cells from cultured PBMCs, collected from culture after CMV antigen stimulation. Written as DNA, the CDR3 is TGCAGTGCTAGGGACTCCTTAGCGGGAGCAACCGAGCAGTACTTC. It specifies CSARDSLAGATEQYF.